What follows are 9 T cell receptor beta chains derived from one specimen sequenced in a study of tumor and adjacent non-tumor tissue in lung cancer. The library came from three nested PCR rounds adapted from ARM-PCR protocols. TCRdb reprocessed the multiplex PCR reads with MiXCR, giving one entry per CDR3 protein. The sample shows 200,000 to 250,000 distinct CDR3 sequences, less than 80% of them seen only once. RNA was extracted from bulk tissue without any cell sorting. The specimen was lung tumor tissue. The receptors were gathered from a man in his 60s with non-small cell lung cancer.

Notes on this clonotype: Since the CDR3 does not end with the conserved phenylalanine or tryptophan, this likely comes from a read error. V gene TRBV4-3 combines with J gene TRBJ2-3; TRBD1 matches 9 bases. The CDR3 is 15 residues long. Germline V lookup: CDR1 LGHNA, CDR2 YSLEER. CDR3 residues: CGSSHGQGQSDTQYC. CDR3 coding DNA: TGCGGCAGCAGCCACGGACAGGGGCAATCAGATACGCAGTATTGT.

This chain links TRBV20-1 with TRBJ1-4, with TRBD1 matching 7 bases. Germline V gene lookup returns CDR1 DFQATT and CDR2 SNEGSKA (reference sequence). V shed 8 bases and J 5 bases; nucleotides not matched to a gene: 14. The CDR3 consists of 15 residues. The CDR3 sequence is CSPKRQGEGNEKLFF. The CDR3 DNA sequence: TGCAGTCCAAAAAGACAGGGCGAGGGGAATGAAAAACTGTTTTTT.

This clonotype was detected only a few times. The CDR3 region is CASNQRGSRSSPGKETQYF. CDR3 coding DNA: TGTGCCAGCAACCAAAGGGGGTCCCGGTCTTCCCCGGGGAAGGAGACCCAGTACTTC. This chain uses TRBV5-4 with TRBJ2-5; TRBD1 is a possible D gene (6 bases). In germline, CDR1 is SGHNT, CDR2 YYREEE (reference sequence). This CDR3 region has 19 residues. Trimming took 6 bases from V and 5 from J, leaving 32 bases between them.

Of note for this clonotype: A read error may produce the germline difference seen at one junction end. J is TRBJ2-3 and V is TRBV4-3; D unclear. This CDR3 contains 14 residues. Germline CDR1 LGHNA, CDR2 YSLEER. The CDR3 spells CTSSQTGPSDTQYF. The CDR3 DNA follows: TGCACCAGCAGTCAGACGGGCCCATCAGATACGCAGTATTTT.

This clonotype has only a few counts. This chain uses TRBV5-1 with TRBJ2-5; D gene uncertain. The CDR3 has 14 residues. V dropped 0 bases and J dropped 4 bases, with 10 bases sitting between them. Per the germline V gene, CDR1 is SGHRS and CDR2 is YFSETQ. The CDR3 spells CASSLDRAGETQYF. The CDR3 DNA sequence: TGCGCCAGCAGCTTGGATAGGGCCGGAGAGACCCAGTACTTC. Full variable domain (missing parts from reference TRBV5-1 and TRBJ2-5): KAGVTQTPRYLIKTRGQQVTLSCSPISGHRSVSWYQQTPGQGLQFLFEYFSETQRNKGNFPGRFSGRQFSNSRSEMNVSTLELGDSALYLCASSLDRAGETQYFGPGTRLLVL.

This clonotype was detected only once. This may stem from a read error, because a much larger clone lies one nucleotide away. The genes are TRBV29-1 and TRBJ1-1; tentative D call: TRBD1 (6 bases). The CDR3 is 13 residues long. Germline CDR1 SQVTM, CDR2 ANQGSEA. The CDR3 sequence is CSVAGQQNTETFF. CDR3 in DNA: TGCAGCGTTGCCGGACAGCAGAACACTGAAACTTTCTTT.

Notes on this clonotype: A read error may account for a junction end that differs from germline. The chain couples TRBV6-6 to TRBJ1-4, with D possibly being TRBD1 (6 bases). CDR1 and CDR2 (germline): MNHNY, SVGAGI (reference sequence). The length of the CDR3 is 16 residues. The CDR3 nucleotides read TGCGCCAGCAGTTGTCTAGGGGGGAAGACTAATGAAAAACTGTTTTTT. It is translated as CASSCLGGKTNEKLFF.

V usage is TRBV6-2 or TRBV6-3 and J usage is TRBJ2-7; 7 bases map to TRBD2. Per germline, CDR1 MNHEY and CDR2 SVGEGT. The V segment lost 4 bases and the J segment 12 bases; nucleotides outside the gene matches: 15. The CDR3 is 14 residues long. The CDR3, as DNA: TGTGCCAGCAGTTCCCCACTAGCGTCATACGAACTGTACTTC. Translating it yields CASSSPLASYELYF.

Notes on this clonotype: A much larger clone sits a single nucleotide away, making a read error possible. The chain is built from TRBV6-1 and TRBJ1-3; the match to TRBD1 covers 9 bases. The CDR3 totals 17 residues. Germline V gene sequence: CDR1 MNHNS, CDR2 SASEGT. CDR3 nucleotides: TGTGCCAGCAGTTCGGACAGGGGTGACTCCTCTAGAAACACCATATATTTT. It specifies CASSSDRGDSSRNTIYF.